Given below is one TCR beta chain in context. The sample belongs to a study of T-cell reconstitution after alpha-beta-depleted transplantation in children. Unique molecular identifiers were used in preparing the TCRbeta library. One entry per CDR3 protein, called by TCRdb with MiXCR from the PCR reads. This sample has around 200,000 distinct CDR3 sequences, with around 10% found just once. CDR3 length: 15 amino acids. Trimming left V 6 bases short and J 0 bases short, with 17 bases between. Per the germline V gene, CDR1 is DFQATT and CDR2 is SNEGSKA (reference sequence). Sequencing used PBMCs from the stem cell graft donor, obtained from the stem cell graft. The chain combines TRBV20-1 with TRBJ1-1; D is unresolved. The source is a human donor who donated a stem cell graft to a child with acute lymphoblastic leukemia. The CDR3 DNA follows: TGCAGTGCCACCTCGGACTTGGGGATGAACACTGAAGCTTTCTTT. Translated: CSATSDLGMNTEAFF.